A single sample is the source of the 9 T cell receptor beta chains below, sequenced in a study of early stage breast cancer tumors. The table came from immunoSEQ multiplex PCR; TCRdb's copy has only in-frame clones and leaves some out. This table has about 48,000 clones, approximately 80% appearing once. Sequenced sample: blood. These receptors were obtained from a person between 50 and 60 years old with breast cancer.

This clone occurred a few times. CDR3 coding DNA: TGTGCCAGCTCACCACCGGGACAGAAATACGAGCAGTACTTC. Its protein product is CASSPPGQKYEQYF. This chain uses TRBV18 with TRBJ2-7, with 7 bases that match TRBD1. The CDR3 consists of 14 residues. Germline loops: CDR1 KGHSH, CDR2 LQKENI. Trimming at V came to 0 bases and at J to 4 bases, leaving 3 bases not matched to a gene.

The chain combines TRBV6-5 with TRBJ2-3; D is possibly TRBD1 or TRBD2 (5 bases each). The CDR3 length is 14 residues. Trimming cost V 2 bases and J 6 bases, with 12 bases left between them. Germline V lookup: CDR1 MNHEY, CDR2 SVGAGI. CDR3 sequence (DNA): TGTGCCAGCAGTTACCGGGACGACTTGGATACGCAGTATTTT. Translation: CASSYRDDLDTQYF.

The CDR3 DNA reads as TGTGCCTGGAGTGTATCTGCGATCAAGCTGTTTTTT. Its translation is CAWSVSAIKLFF. The rearrangement joins TRBV30 to TRBJ1-4; D gene uncertain. Germline V gene data show CDR1 as GTSNPN and CDR2 as SVGIG (reference sequence). The CDR3 sequence is 12 residues long. Trimming pared 0 bases from V and 14 bases from J, leaving 13 bases between.

The chain uses TRBV10-1 and TRBJ2-7, with 10 bases aligning to TRBD1. CDR1 is WNHNN and CDR2 is SYGVQD in the germline V gene (reference sequence). V lost 5 bases to trimming and J lost 2 bases; unmatched junction nucleotides: 6. The CDR3 sequence is 15 residues long. CDR3 sequence: CASSSGTGVPYEQYF. In DNA, the CDR3 is TGCGCCAGCAGTTCCGGGACAGGGGTACCCTACGAGCAGTACTTC.

The chain combines TRBV6-1 with TRBJ2-7, with D possibly being TRBD1 or TRBD2 (5 bases each). The germline gives CDR1 MNHNS, CDR2 SASEGT. The CDR3 runs to 15 residues. V lost 6 bases, J lost 2 bases, and 17 bases lay in between. CDR3 nucleotide sequence: TGTGCCAGCAGACCTTTGTCGGGACCGGCCTACGAGCAGTACTTC. This codes for CASRPLSGPAYEQYF.

The CDR3 nucleotides read TGTGCCAGCAGCTTGGGAAGTGGGGATGGGGAGACCCAGTACTTC. Its translation: CASSLGSGDGETQYF. The chain links TRBV5-5 to TRBJ2-5; D remains unclear. The germline V gene encodes CDR1 SGHKS and CDR2 YYEKEE (reference sequence). The V end was cut by 0 bases, the J end by 5 bases, with 14 bases between. The CDR3 has 15 residues. The full variable domain, its missing parts supplied by reference TRBV5-5 and TRBJ2-5, is DAGVTQSPTHLIKTRGQQVTLRCSPISGHKSVSWYQQVLGQGPQFIFQYYEKEERGRGNFPDRFSARQFPNYSSELNVNALLLGDSALYLCASSLGSGDGETQYFGPGTRLLVL.

The chain is built from TRBV19 and TRBJ1-2; D is unclear. This CDR3 is 15 amino acids long. V was clipped by 3 bases and J by 4 bases, with 15 bases between them. From germline, CDR1 is LNHDA and CDR2 SQIVND (reference sequence). For the CDR3, the DNA is TGTGCCAGTAGTATCATCTCGGAGGGCGGCTATGGCTACACCTTC. Residues: CASSIISEGGYGYTF.

This rearrangement joins TRBV11-2 to TRBJ2-5, with a possible D match to TRBD1 (5 bases). CDR3 length equals 13 residues. Trimming removed 5 bases from V and 1 base from J, with 8 bases in between. Germline loops: CDR1 SGHAT, CDR2 FQNNGV. CDR3 in DNA: TGTGCCAGCAGCCCCAGGGTCCAAGAGACCCAGTACTTC. Its translation is CASSPRVQETQYF.

CDR3 sequence (DNA): TGCAGTGCTAGTCGGACAGAGGGGGCTTTCTTT. This translates into CSASRTEGAFF. The chain carries TRBV20-1 and TRBJ1-1; tentatively, D is TRBD1 (6 bases). Germline CDR1 and CDR2: DFQATT and SNEGSKA (reference sequence). Between the trimmed V and J ends, which lost 3 bases and 11 bases, there was a span of 13 bases. The CDR3 has 11 amino acids.